The rows below give T cell receptor beta chains drawn from one sample of a study of blood T cell repertoires in COVID-19. Data came from immunoSEQ multiplex PCR; TCRdb stores just in-frame clones and leaves some out. The sample lists some 250,000 clones, roughly 88% occurring once. Sequencing was performed on peripheral blood. The receptor source for this set is a woman aged 25 to 39 with acute or convalescent COVID-19. CDR3s include the opening cysteine and the closing phenylalanine or tryptophan. D genes are given only for firm matches. The size field is filled for only some rows; it gives once, few, many or a size class.

cdr3_nt cdr3_aa v_call clone_size j_call d_call
TGTGCCAGCAGTGCCGAGGAGGGCCGGGACACCGGGGAGCTGTTTTTT CASSAEEGRDTGELFF TRBV2 NA TRBJ2-2 NA
TGTGCCAGCAGCTTGGTTTTGGGACAGTCCTACTCCTACGAGCAGTACTTC CASSLVLGQSYSYEQYF TRBV5-8 NA TRBJ2-7 TRBD1
TGCGCCAGCAGCTTGTCAGGGGGCACTGAAGCTTTCTTT CASSLSGGTEAFF TRBV5-1 few TRBJ1-1 TRBD1
TGCAGCGGTAGGCAGGGGACGGAGACCCAGTACTTC CSGRQGTETQYF TRBV29-1 NA TRBJ2-5 NA
TGCAGCGCCTCGGCGGGGGGCTCCTACGAGCAGTACTTC CSASAGGSYEQYF TRBV29-1 NA TRBJ2-7 TRBD2
TGTGCCAGCACTGGGAGCGGGAGGCCCACAGATACGCAGTATTTT CASTGSGRPTDTQYF TRBV2 once TRBJ2-3 TRBD2
TGTGCCAGCAGCGTCGCCTCAGGGGGCTCTGGAAACACCATATATTTT CASSVASGGSGNTIYF TRBV9 few TRBJ1-3 TRBD1
TGCGCCAGCAGTCATATTGGAGGGGGCCCTGAAGCTTTCTTT CASSHIGGGPEAFF TRBV23-1 NA TRBJ1-1 TRBD1
TGTGCCAGCAGTAAAACGGGGACCTACGAGCAGTACTTC CASSKTGTYEQYF TRBV27 NA TRBJ2-7 NA
TGTGCCAGCAGCTTAACAGGCGCCGGGACTAGCTTTGCCGGGGAGCTGTTTTTT CASSLTGAGTSFAGELFF TRBV7-6 NA TRBJ2-2 TRBD2
TGCGCCAGCAGCTTCGGAGACAGGTCAGCGAACACCGGGGAGCTGTTTTTT CASSFGDRSANTGELFF TRBV5-1 NA TRBJ2-2 NA
TGTGCCAGCAGCACAATCACAGGGGTTGGCACTGAAGCTTTCTTT CASSTITGVGTEAFF TRBV7-9 NA TRBJ1-1 TRBD1
TGTGCCAGCAGCTTAGGTCGCTTAAGGGGATCAAGCTCCTACAATGAGCAGTTCTTC CASSLGRLRGSSSYNEQFF TRBV7-9 NA TRBJ2-1 NA
TGCGCCAGCAGTGAGTTAGGCGGCCAAGAGACCCAGTACTTC CASSELGGQETQYF TRBV10-1 NA TRBJ2-5 NA
TGTGCCAGCAGTGATTTCCGGCAGGGGGAGACCTCTTCACCCCTCCACTTT CASSDFRQGETSSPLHF TRBV6-1 NA TRBJ1-6 TRBD1
TGCGCCAGCAGCTCCGCCGGGACAGGGAACACTGAAGCTTTCTTT CASSSAGTGNTEAFF TRBV5-1 NA TRBJ1-1 TRBD1
TGTGCCACCAGTGATAGACAGGGAGACACAGATACGCAGTATTTT CATSDRQGDTDTQYF TRBV24-1 NA TRBJ2-3 TRBD1
TGTGCCATCAGTGCCGGGACAGTTAGCACAGATACGCAGTATTTT CAISAGTVSTDTQYF TRBV10-3 NA TRBJ2-3 TRBD1
TGCGCCAGCAGCTTGGTTTTAGCTGGGAATGAGCAGTTCTTC CASSLVLAGNEQFF TRBV5-1 NA TRBJ2-1 NA
TGTGCCAGTAGTTTCAGCCCACAGAGCTCTGGAAACACCATATATTTT CASSFSPQSSGNTIYF TRBV19 NA TRBJ1-3 NA
TGTGCCAGCAGTAAGGCCGCGGGACAGGGGGCCGGACACGAGCAGTACTTC CASSKAAGQGAGHEQYF TRBV27 NA TRBJ2-7 TRBD1
TGCGCCAGCAGCTTAACAGGGGGCCGTATTGAGCAGTTCTTC CASSLTGGRIEQFF TRBV5-1 NA TRBJ2-1 TRBD1
TGTGCCAGCTCACCACCGCCCTCCGGAACAGGGCAAGAGACCCAGTACTTC CASSPPPSGTGQETQYF TRBV18 NA TRBJ2-5 NA
TGCAGCGTCGGTCTAGAATACAATGAGCAGTTCTTC CSVGLEYNEQFF TRBV29-1 NA TRBJ2-1 NA
TGTGCCAGCAGTTTATCAAGGAGGGGCAATCAGCCCCAGCATTTT CASSLSRRGNQPQHF TRBV27 NA TRBJ1-5 NA
TGCGCCAGCAGCCAAGAGCCTAGCGGCACCCCCAATGAGCAGTTCTTC CASSQEPSGTPNEQFF TRBV4-1 NA TRBJ2-1 TRBD2
TGTGCCAGCAGTGGGGCTGGGACAGGGTCATATAGCAATCAGCCCCAGCATTTT CASSGAGTGSYSNQPQHF TRBV6-2/TRBV6-3 NA TRBJ1-5 TRBD1
TGTGCCAGCAGCTTAGCTTTCGCGGGAGTGTTCTACGAGCAGTACTTC CASSLAFAGVFYEQYF TRBV11-2 NA TRBJ2-7 TRBD2
TGTGCCAGCAGCACCCGGACTAGCGGGAGGGGGCGGCGCACAGATACGCAGTATTTT CASSTRTSGRGRRTDTQYF TRBV7-2 NA TRBJ2-3 TRBD2
TGTGCCATCAGTGCTGGGACTAGCGGGAGCAGACCCTTTAATGAGCAGTTCTTC CAISAGTSGSRPFNEQFF TRBV10-3 NA TRBJ2-1 TRBD2
TGTGCCAGCAGCCCGACAGGCCAGGGGGTAAATTCACCCCTCCACTTT CASSPTGQGVNSPLHF TRBV6-2/TRBV6-3 few TRBJ1-6 TRBD1
TGTGCCAGCAGCCGAGCAGGGACTACAAAGTTCTTC CASSRAGTTKFF TRBV6-2/TRBV6-3 NA TRBJ2-1 TRBD2
TGTGCCAGCAGGGAGACAGGGTACACTGAAGCTTTCTTT CASRETGYTEAFF TRBV12-3/TRBV12-4 NA TRBJ1-1 TRBD1
TGTGCCAGCACAATGGCCTTGTACAATGAGCAGTTCTTC CASTMALYNEQFF TRBV27 NA TRBJ2-1 NA
TGTGCCAGCAGTTTAGATGGGCCGTCCACCTACGAGCAGTACTTC CASSLDGPSTYEQYF TRBV27 NA TRBJ2-7 NA
TGTGCCAGCAGCTTAGATGAAGGGGTTGCGAGGCAGTATTTT CASSLDEGVARQYF TRBV7-9 NA TRBJ2-3 NA
TGTGCCAGCAGTTATTCTCAGTACGAGCAGTACTTC CASSYSQYEQYF TRBV6-6 NA TRBJ2-7 NA
TGCAGCGTCTTGGGGACTAGCGGGAGACCCTCTCTGGGGCAGTTCTTC CSVLGTSGRPSLGQFF TRBV29-1 few TRBJ2-1 TRBD2
TGTGCCAGCACCCAAACGGGGATGAACACTGAAGCTTTCTTT CASTQTGMNTEAFF TRBV6-5 NA TRBJ1-1 NA
TGCAGTGCTAGTATGCTAGCGGTAGCGGTGAATGAGCAGTTCTTC CSASMLAVAVNEQFF TRBV20-1 NA TRBJ2-1 TRBD2
TGTGCCAGCAGCTTGGTTGGCGGTTTCAATGAGCAGTTCTTC CASSLVGGFNEQFF TRBV5-6 NA TRBJ2-1 NA
TGTGCCAGCAGCCCAGAGGGGGCGTTGGACACTGAAGCTTTCTTT CASSPEGALDTEAFF TRBV9 NA TRBJ1-1 TRBD1
TGTGCCAGCACGGACAGGGTGGATCCTGGAAACACCATATATTTT CASTDRVDPGNTIYF TRBV5-4 NA TRBJ1-3 TRBD1
TGTGCCAGTAGTGTCCGGACAGGACCTGAAGCTTTCTTT CASSVRTGPEAFF TRBV19 NA TRBJ1-1 TRBD1
TGTGCCAGCAGCTCCGGGACAGATGGCTACACCTTC CASSSGTDGYTF TRBV7-9 NA TRBJ1-2 TRBD1
TGTGCCAGCAGTTACGCCAGGGGGGCCTCTAATGAAAAACTGTTTTTT CASSYARGASNEKLFF TRBV6-5 NA TRBJ1-4 TRBD1
TGCAGTGCTAGTCTCCCGGGGTCTTTAAATCAGCCCCAGCATTTT CSASLPGSLNQPQHF TRBV20-1 NA TRBJ1-5 NA
TGTGCCAGCAGTGAACTGACTAGCGGGCTCCACTACGAGCAGTACTTC CASSELTSGLHYEQYF TRBV2 NA TRBJ2-7 TRBD2
TGTGCCAGCAGCCAAACTAGCGGGAGTGTCTACGAGCAGTACTTC CASSQTSGSVYEQYF TRBV7-6 NA TRBJ2-7 TRBD2
TGTGCCAGCAGTGAAGTCCAGGGGGATCAGCCCCAGCATTTT CASSEVQGDQPQHF TRBV2 NA TRBJ1-5 TRBD1
TGTGCCAGCAGTTACCAGGCCAACAATCAGCCCCAGCATTTT CASSYQANNQPQHF TRBV6-2/TRBV6-3 NA TRBJ1-5 NA
TGCGCCAGCAGCCACTTAGCGGGAGTAATGAGCGGGGAGCTGTTTTTT CASSHLAGVMSGELFF TRBV4-1 NA TRBJ2-2 TRBD2
TGTGCCAGCAGTGAACGCCGGGATGAAGCTTTCTTT CASSERRDEAFF TRBV6-1 few TRBJ1-1 NA
TGTGCCAGCGCGTGGGGAGGGCCGGTAACCGGGGAGCTGTTTTTT CASAWGGPVTGELFF TRBV2 NA TRBJ2-2 TRBD2
TGTGCCAGCAGTCAAACCCACAGGGGGGGCTACACCTTC CASSQTHRGGYTF TRBV25-1 NA TRBJ1-2 TRBD1